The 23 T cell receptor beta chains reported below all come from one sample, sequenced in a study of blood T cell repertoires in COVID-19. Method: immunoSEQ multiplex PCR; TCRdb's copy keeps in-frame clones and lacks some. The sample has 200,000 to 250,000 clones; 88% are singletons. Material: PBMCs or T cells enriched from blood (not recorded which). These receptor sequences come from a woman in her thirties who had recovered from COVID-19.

CDR3 DNA: TGTGCCAGCAGCGAACTCAGGGGTGGCACTGAAGCTTTCTTT. Its translation: CASSELRGGTEAFF. This rearrangement joins TRBV11-2 to TRBJ1-1; D might be TRBD1 (6 bases). This CDR3 region has 14 residues. Trimming removed 5 bases from V and 4 bases from J, with 14 bases in between. Germline V CDR1 and CDR2: SGHAT, FQNNGV.

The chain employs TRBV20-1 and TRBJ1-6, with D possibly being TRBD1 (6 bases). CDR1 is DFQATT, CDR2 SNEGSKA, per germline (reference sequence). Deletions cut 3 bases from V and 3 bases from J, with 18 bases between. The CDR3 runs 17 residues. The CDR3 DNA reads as TGCAGTGCTAGTCGGAGTGGGACAAGCTTCTATAATTCACCCCTCCACTTT. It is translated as CSASRSGTSFYNSPLHF.

Here the CDR3 DNA reads TGTGCCAGCAGCATCTCCGGGACTAGTGGACATACGCAGTATTTT. Translating gives CASSISGTSGHTQYF. The chain couples TRBV11-2 to TRBJ2-3; TRBD2 aligns across 8 bases. The CDR3 has 15 residues. Germline values: CDR1 SGHAT, CDR2 FQNNGV. V shed 5 bases, J shed 7 bases, and the junction held 11 bases outside the gene matches. Variable domain in full (rest from reference TRBV11-2 and TRBJ2-3): EAGVAQSPRYKIIEKRQSVAFWCNPISGHATLYWYQQILGQGPKLLIQFQNNGVVDDSQLPKDRFSAERLKGVDSTLKIQPAKLEDSAVYLCASSISGTSGHTQYFGPGTRLTVL.

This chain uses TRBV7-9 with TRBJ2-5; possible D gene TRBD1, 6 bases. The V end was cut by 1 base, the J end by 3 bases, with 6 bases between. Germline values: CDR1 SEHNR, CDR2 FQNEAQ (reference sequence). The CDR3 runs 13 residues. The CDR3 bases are TGTGCCAGCAGCTTAGGGACAGAAGAGACCCAGTACTTC. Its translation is CASSLGTEETQYF.

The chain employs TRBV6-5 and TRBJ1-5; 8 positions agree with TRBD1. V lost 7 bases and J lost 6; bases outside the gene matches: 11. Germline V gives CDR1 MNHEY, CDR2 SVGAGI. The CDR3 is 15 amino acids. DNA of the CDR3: TGTGCCAGCACCCTAATCAGGGGGCTAGCTCAGCCCCAGCATTTT. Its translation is CASTLIRGLAQPQHF.

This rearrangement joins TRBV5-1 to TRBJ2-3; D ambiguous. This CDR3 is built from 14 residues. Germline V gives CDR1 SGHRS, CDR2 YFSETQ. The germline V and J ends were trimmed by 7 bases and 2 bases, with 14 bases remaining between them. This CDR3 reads CASGEAIATDTQYF. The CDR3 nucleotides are TGCGCCAGCGGAGAGGCGATTGCCACAGATACGCAGTATTTT. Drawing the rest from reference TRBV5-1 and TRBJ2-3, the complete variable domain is KAGVTQTPRYLIKTRGQQVTLSCSPISGHRSVSWYQQTPGQGLQFLFEYFSETQRNKGNFPGRFSGRQFSNSRSEMNVSTLELGDSALYLCASGEAIATDTQYFGPGTRLTVL.

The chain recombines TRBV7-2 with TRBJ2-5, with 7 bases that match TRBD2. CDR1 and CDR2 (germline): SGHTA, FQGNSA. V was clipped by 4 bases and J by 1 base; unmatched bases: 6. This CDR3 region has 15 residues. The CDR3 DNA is TGTGCCAGCAGCTCCACAGGACTAGTCCAAGAGACCCAGTACTTC. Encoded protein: CASSSTGLVQETQYF.

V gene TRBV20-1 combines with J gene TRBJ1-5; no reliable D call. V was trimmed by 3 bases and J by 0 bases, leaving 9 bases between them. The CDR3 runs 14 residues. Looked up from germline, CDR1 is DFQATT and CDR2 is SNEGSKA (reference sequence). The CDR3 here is CSASSDNSNQPQHF. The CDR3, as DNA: TGCAGTGCTAGTAGTGACAATAGCAATCAGCCCCAGCATTTT.

CDR3 residues: CASRTDSTEAFF. CDR3 sequence (DNA): TGTGCCAGCAGGACCGACAGCACTGAAGCTTTCTTT. The chain links TRBV12-3 or TRBV12-4 to TRBJ1-1, with D maybe TRBD1 (5 bases). With 6 bases removed from V and 4 bases from J, the gap between germline ends came to 9 bases. This CDR3 spans 12 amino acids.

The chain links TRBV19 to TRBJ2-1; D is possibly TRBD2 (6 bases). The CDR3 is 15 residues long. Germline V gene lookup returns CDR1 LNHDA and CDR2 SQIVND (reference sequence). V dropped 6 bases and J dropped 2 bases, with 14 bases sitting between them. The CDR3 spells CASSPTRSTYNEQFF. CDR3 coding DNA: TGTGCCAGTAGCCCGACTAGATCCACCTACAATGAGCAGTTCTTC.

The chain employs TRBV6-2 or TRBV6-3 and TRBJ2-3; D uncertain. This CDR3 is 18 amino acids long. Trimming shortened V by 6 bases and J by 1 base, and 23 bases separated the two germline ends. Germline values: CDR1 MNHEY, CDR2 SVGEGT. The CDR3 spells CASSPPLAGIIGTDTQYF. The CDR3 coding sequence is TGTGCCAGCAGCCCTCCCCTGGCAGGAATAATCGGCACAGATACGCAGTATTTT.

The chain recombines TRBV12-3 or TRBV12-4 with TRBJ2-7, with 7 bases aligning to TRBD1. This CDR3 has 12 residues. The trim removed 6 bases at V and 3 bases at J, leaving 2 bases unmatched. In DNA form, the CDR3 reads TGTGCCAGCAGCCGGGACAGCTACGAGCAGTACTTC. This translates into CASSRDSYEQYF.

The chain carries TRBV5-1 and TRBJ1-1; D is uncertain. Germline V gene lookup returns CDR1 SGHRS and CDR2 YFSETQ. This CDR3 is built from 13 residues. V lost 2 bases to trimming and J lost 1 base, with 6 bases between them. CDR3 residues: CASSLNRNTEAFF. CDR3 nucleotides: TGCGCCAGCAGCTTAAACAGGAACACTGAAGCTTTCTTT.

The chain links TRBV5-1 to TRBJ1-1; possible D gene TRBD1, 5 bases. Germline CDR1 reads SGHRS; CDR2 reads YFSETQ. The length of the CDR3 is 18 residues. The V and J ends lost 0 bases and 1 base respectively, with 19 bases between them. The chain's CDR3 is CASSLDQGRGEENTEAFF. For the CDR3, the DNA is TGCGCCAGCAGCTTGGATCAGGGAAGGGGCGAGGAGAACACTGAAGCTTTCTTT.

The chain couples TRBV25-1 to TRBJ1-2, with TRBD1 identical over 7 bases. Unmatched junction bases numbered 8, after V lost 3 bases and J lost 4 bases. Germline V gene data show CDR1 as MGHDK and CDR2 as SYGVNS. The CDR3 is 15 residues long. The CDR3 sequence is CASSDTGASIYGYTF. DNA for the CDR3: TGTGCCAGCAGTGACACAGGGGCGAGTATCTATGGCTACACCTTC.

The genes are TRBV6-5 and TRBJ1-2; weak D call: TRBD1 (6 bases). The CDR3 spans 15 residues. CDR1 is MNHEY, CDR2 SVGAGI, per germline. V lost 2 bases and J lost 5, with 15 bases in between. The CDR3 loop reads CASSYRQGRAYGYTF. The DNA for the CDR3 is TGTGCCAGCAGTTACCGGCAGGGGAGAGCGTATGGCTACACCTTC.

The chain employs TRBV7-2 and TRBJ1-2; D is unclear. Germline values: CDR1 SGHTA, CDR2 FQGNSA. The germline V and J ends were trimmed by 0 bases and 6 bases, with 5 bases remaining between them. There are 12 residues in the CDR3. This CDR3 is CASSLAGHGYTF. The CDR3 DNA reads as TGTGCCAGCAGCTTAGCTGGGCATGGCTACACCTTC.

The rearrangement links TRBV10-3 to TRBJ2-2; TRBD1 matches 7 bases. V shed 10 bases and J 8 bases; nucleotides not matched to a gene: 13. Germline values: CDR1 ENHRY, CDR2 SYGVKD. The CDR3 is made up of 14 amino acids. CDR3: CATRFEQGTGELFF. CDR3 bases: TGTGCCACGCGTTTTGAACAGGGGACAGGGGAGCTGTTTTTT.

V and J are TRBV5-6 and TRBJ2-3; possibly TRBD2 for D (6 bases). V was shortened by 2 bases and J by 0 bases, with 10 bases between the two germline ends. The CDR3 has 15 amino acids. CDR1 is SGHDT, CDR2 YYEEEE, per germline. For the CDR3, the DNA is TGTGCCAGCAGCTTTTGGGGGGAGAGCACAGATACGCAGTATTTT. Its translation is CASSFWGESTDTQYF.

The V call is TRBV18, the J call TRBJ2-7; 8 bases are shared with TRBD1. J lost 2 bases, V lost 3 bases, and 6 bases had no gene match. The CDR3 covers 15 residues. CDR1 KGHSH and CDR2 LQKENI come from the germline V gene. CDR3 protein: CASSPRQGRPYEQYF. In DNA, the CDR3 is TGTGCCAGCTCACCCCGACAGGGGAGGCCCTACGAGCAGTACTTC.

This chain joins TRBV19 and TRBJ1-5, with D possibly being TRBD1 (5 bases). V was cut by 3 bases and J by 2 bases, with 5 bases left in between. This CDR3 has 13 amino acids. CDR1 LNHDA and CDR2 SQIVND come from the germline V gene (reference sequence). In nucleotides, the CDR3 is TGTGCCAGTAGTATGACAGGCAATCAGCCCCAGCATTTT. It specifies CASSMTGNQPQHF. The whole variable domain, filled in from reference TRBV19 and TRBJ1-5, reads DGGITQSPKYLFRKEGQNVTLSCEQNLNHDAMYWYRQDPGQGLRLIYYSQIVNDFQKGDIAEGYSVSREKKESFPLTVTSAQKNPTAFYLCASSMTGNQPQHFGDGTRLSIL.

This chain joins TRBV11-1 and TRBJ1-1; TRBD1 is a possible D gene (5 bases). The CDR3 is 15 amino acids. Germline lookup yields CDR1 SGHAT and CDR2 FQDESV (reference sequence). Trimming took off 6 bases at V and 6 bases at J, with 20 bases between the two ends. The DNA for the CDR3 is TGTGCCAGCAGTATAAACCAGGGCTTCCAATCTGAAGCTTTCTTT. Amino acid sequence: CASSINQGFQSEAFF.

The CDR3 loop reads CASSPRRGLLNSYEQYF. CDR3 in DNA: TGTGCCAGTAGTCCCAGGCGGGGACTCCTAAACTCCTACGAGCAGTACTTC. The V call is TRBV19, the J call TRBJ2-7, with a tentative D call TRBD2 (6 bases). The CDR3 is made up of 17 amino acids. The ends were cut back, 5 bases at V and 0 bases at J, with 20 bases in the middle. CDR1 and CDR2 (germline): LNHDA, SQIVND (reference sequence).